This entry lists 24 T cell receptor beta chains sequenced from one sample in a study of response to subunit inactivated influenza vaccine. TCRdb redid the calling of the RT-PCR reads with MiXCR, one entry per CDR3 protein. The sample records around 750,000 distinct CDR3 sequences, over 20% being singletons. The input for sequencing was PBMCs from blood, taken 4 to 6 days after vaccination. The receptor set was obtained from a man in his fifties or sixties who received an inactivated influenza vaccine.

This clonotype was picked up a small number of times. The gene calls are TRBV20-1 and TRBJ2-3; 10 bases line up with TRBD1. The germline CDR1 and CDR2 sequences are DFQATT and SNEGSKA (reference sequence). The V and J ends lost 1 base and 2 bases, in that order; junction bases with no gene match: 9. The CDR3 sequence is 17 residues long. CDR3 bases: TGCAGTGCTAGAGCAACCTCGGGACAGGGGAACACAGATACGCAGTATTTT. Translating it yields CSARATSGQGNTDTQYF.

V usage is TRBV29-1 and J usage is TRBJ2-5, with TRBD2 as a possible D gene (6 bases). This CDR3 is 13 amino acids long. Germline CDR1 is SQVTM and CDR2 is ANQGSEA. Trimming took off 7 bases at V and 5 bases at J, with 17 bases between the two ends. CDR3 sequence reads: CSAIETGVETQYF. The CDR3 DNA follows: TGCAGCGCCATAGAAACGGGAGTGGAGACCCAGTACTTC.

The CDR3 here is CASSRLGGGRSEQYF. In DNA form, the CDR3 reads TGTGCCAGCAGTCGCCTTGGGGGGGGACGATCGGAGCAGTACTTC. V and J are TRBV6-1 and TRBJ2-7; TRBD2 matches 7 bases. Germline lookup yields CDR1 MNHNS and CDR2 SASEGT. This CDR3 contains 15 residues. The ends lost 5 bases at V and 7 bases at J; junction bases unmatched: 14.

This clonotype was observed a few times. A read error may produce the germline difference seen at one junction end. V and J are TRBV7-2 and TRBJ2-7, with D tentatively TRBD1 or TRBD2 (5 bases each). The germline V gene encodes CDR1 SGHTA and CDR2 FQGNSA. This CDR3 has 12 residues. CDR3 in amino acids: CASSLTGRERYF. CDR3 DNA: TGTGCCAGCAGCTTGACGGGCAGGGAGCGGTACTTC.

This clonotype turned up a few times. The gene calls are TRBV11-2 and TRBJ2-7, with TRBD2 identical over 11 bases. Germline-derived CDR1 and CDR2 are SGHAT and FQNNGV. The CDR3 loop spans 18 amino acids. J lost 2 bases, V lost 2 bases, and 11 bases had no gene match. This CDR3 is CASSLRGTSGRRPYEQYF. In nucleotides, the CDR3 is TGTGCCAGCAGCTTACGGGGTACTAGCGGGAGACGCCCCTACGAGCAGTACTTC.

The chain joins TRBV24-1 to TRBJ1-2, with D unclear. This CDR3 region has 13 residues. V gave up 4 bases and J gave up 7 bases, with 12 bases separating them. Germline CDR1 reads KGHDR; CDR2 reads SFDVKD. The CDR3 DNA follows: TGTGCCACCAGTGACGAGCAGACTGGTGGCTACACCTTC. Encoded protein: CATSDEQTGGYTF.

This clonotype was seen at least ten times. The V and J genes are TRBV7-2 and TRBJ2-1; TRBD2 agrees at 13 bases. The CDR3 sequence is 14 residues long. Trimming cost V 3 bases and J 11 bases; bases outside gene matches: 4. Germline-derived CDR1 and CDR2 are SGHTA and FQGNSA. The CDR3 sequence: CASSFGTSGIKQFF. In DNA, the CDR3 is TGTGCCAGCAGCTTCGGGACTAGCGGGATCAAGCAGTTCTTC.

This clonotype was observed a few times. The CDR3 DNA is TGTGCCAGCAGCGGACAGGTGGGAAGTACCTACAATGAGCAGTTCTTC. This sequence encodes CASSGQVGSTYNEQFF. The chain recombines TRBV7-9 with TRBJ2-1, with TRBD1 identical over 7 bases. Germline assignment: CDR1 SEHNR and CDR2 FQNEAQ (reference sequence). The CDR3 is 16 residues long. The V and J ends lost 5 bases and 2 bases, in that order; junction bases with no gene match: 9.

This clonotype was observed a handful of times. The chain is built from TRBV10-3 and TRBJ2-3; 13 bases map to TRBD2. This CDR3 is 16 amino acids long. The germline CDR1 and CDR2 sequences are ENHRY and SYGVKD. Trimming took 10 bases from V and 0 from J; bases not matched to a gene: 7. CDR3 sequence reads: CATRTSGRGSTDTQYF. DNA of the CDR3: TGTGCCACGAGGACTAGCGGGAGAGGGAGCACAGATACGCAGTATTTT.

The V gene is TRBV12-3 or TRBV12-4, the J gene TRBJ2-1; D uncertain. V gave up 0 bases and J gave up 8 bases, with 11 bases separating them. The CDR3 has 14 residues. Written as DNA, the CDR3 is TGTGCCAGCAGTTTAGCCCAGGTTTTCGATGAGCAGTTCTTC. Residues: CASSLAQVFDEQFF.

CDR3 amino acids: CATSARGANTGELFF. DNA for the CDR3: TGTGCCACCAGTGCCCGCGGGGCGAACACCGGGGAGCTGTTTTTT. The rearrangement joins TRBV24-1 to TRBJ2-2, with D maybe TRBD2 (6 bases). The germline gives CDR1 KGHDR, CDR2 SFDVKD. CDR3 length: 15 residues. Trimming pared 5 bases from V and 0 bases from J, leaving 9 bases between.

J is TRBJ1-2 and V is TRBV5-5; 10 positions agree with TRBD1. V gave up 9 bases and J gave up 6 bases; unmatched junction bases: 8. This CDR3 has 13 residues. Germline V CDR1 and CDR2: SGHKS, YYEKEE (reference sequence). The DNA of the CDR3 is TGTGCCATGAGCCCCGGACAGGGGGATGGCTACACCTTC. It yields the protein CAMSPGQGDGYTF.

At least ten counts were recorded for this clonotype. The chain employs TRBV24-1 and TRBJ2-1, with 13 bases matching TRBD2. This CDR3 contains 16 residues. CDR1 is KGHDR and CDR2 is SFDVKD in the germline V gene. V gave up 4 bases and J gave up 4 bases; unmatched junction bases: 3. CDR3 loop: CATSDPGLAGYNEQFF. CDR3 in DNA: TGTGCCACCAGTGACCCGGGACTAGCGGGGTACAATGAGCAGTTCTTC.

This clonotype turned up a few times. The gene calls are TRBV12-3 or TRBV12-4 and TRBJ2-3, with TRBD1 matching 12 bases. The CDR3 totals 16 residues. Unmatched junction bases numbered 8, after V lost 5 bases and J lost 5 bases. In nucleotides, the CDR3 is TGTGCCAGCAGTCGGAGGGACAGGGGGCTTAGAGATACGCAGTATTTT. Translation: CASSRRDRGLRDTQYF.

The chain has TRBV4-3 and TRBJ2-1; TRBD2 matches 10 bases. V lost 4 bases and J lost 3; bases outside the gene matches: 6. The CDR3 length is 16 residues. Germline V gives CDR1 LGHNA, CDR2 YSLEER. The CDR3 coding sequence is TGCGCCAGCAGCCCGAAAAGCGGGAGGGGCTACAATGAGCAGTTCTTC. As protein: CASSPKSGRGYNEQFF.

This clonotype was counted only a few times. The chain links TRBV20-1 to TRBJ1-1; 10 nucleotides agree with TRBD1. After removal of 0 bases from V and 4 bases from J, the junction contained 8 bases not matched to a gene. Germline V gives CDR1 DFQATT, CDR2 SNEGSKA (reference sequence). The CDR3 totals 16 residues. This chain's CDR3 is CSARDRTGTGATEAFF. DNA of the CDR3: TGCAGTGCTAGAGATCGAACCGGGACAGGGGCCACTGAAGCTTTCTTT.

The chain is built from TRBV7-9 and TRBJ1-2, with 9 bases identical to TRBD1. CDR1 and CDR2 from the germline V gene are SEHNR and FQNEAQ (reference sequence). J gave up 6 bases and V 3 bases, and 8 bases lay outside the gene matches. The CDR3 sequence is 15 residues long. CDR3 loop: CASSFLKDRGHGYTF. As DNA, the CDR3 is TGTGCCAGCAGCTTTCTAAAGGACAGGGGCCATGGCTACACCTTC.

This rearrangement joins TRBV4-3 to TRBJ2-1; no clear D gene. The V and J ends lost 0 bases and 9 bases respectively, with 12 bases between them. The CDR3 is 14 amino acids. Germline CDR1 LGHNA, CDR2 YSLEER. The CDR3 is CASSQEGQLGEQFF. The CDR3 DNA follows: TGCGCCAGCAGCCAAGAAGGGCAGTTGGGTGAGCAGTTCTTC.

The chain uses TRBV25-1 and TRBJ2-1; TRBD1 is a possible D gene (6 bases). The germline CDR1 and CDR2 sequences are MGHDK and SYGVNS. The CDR3 sequence is 11 residues long. V gave up 4 bases and J gave up 9 bases, with 7 bases separating them. The CDR3 sequence: CASSGGPEQFF. The CDR3, as DNA: TGTGCCAGCAGTGGGGGGCCTGAGCAGTTCTTC.

V is TRBV6-1 and J is TRBJ1-1; no reliable D call. V lost 5 bases and J lost 3, with 16 bases in between. The CDR3 totals 15 residues. CDR1 and CDR2 from the germline V gene are MNHNS and SASEGT. The CDR3 DNA follows: TGTGCCAGCAGTCCTCGGAGGGCCTACTACACTGAAGCTTTCTTT. Translating gives CASSPRRAYYTEAFF.

The chain has TRBV7-9 and TRBJ2-1; D not resolved. The CDR3 sequence is 13 residues long. The ends were cut back, 10 bases at V and 14 bases at J, with 24 bases in the middle. CDR1 SEHNR and CDR2 FQNEAQ come from the germline V gene (reference sequence). The CDR3 loop reads CAMGKVVPRVEFF. The CDR3 DNA reads as TGTGCCATGGGCAAGGTGGTCCCCCGGGTGGAGTTCTTC.

This clonotype was picked up a small number of times. The J gene is TRBJ2-3, the V gene TRBV27; D is undetermined. V was pared by 6 bases and J by 4 bases, with 14 bases between. Germline V gene sequence: CDR1 MNHEY, CDR2 SMNVEV (reference sequence). CDR3 length: 14 amino acids. The CDR3 spells CASSPIWAADTQYF. The CDR3 DNA sequence: TGTGCCAGCAGCCCGATATGGGCGGCAGATACGCAGTATTTT.

This sequence joins TRBV7-9 and TRBJ2-1; TRBD1 or TRBD2 may be the D gene (6 bases each). The CDR3 is made up of 17 amino acids. V dropped 5 bases and J dropped 11 bases, with 28 bases sitting between them. CDR1 and CDR2 from the germline V gene are SEHNR and FQNEAQ (reference sequence). In DNA form, the CDR3 reads TGTGCCAGCAGCGCCTCAGGCGCGTGGGCGAAAGGGGGGCAGCAGTTCTTC. This translates into CASSASGAWAKGGQQFF.

This sequence joins TRBV20-1 and TRBJ1-4; D gene uncertain. The CDR3 totals 10 residues. CDR1 is DFQATT, CDR2 SNEGSKA, per germline (reference sequence). V was trimmed by 5 bases and J by 7 bases, leaving 5 bases between them. DNA for the CDR3: TGCAGTGCTGCCCCTGAAAAACTGTTTTTT. Translated, it gives CSAAPEKLFF.